This TCR beta chain originates from a study of response to subunit inactivated influenza vaccine. General study results and limits: Authors suggested seasonal influenza vaccinations each recruit few new T cells.

The CDR3 covers 13 residues. Germline CDR1 and CDR2: SGHAT and FQNNGV. A single record per CDR3 protein comes from TCRdb applying MiXCR to the RT-PCR reads. The sample lists hundreds of thousands of distinct CDR3 sequences, 14% occurring once. This clonotype was seen a handful of times. Its antigen is still unknown. The chain recombines TRBV11-2 with TRBJ2-5; 7 bases are a match to TRBD1. Sequences were derived from PBMCs from blood, sampled approximately 15 days before vaccination. This TCR was recovered from a man aged 45-65 years who received an inactivated influenza vaccine. CDR3 region: CAGGSATQETQYF. CDR3 nucleotide sequence: TGTGCAGGGGGCAGCGCCACACAAGAGACCCAGTACTTC.